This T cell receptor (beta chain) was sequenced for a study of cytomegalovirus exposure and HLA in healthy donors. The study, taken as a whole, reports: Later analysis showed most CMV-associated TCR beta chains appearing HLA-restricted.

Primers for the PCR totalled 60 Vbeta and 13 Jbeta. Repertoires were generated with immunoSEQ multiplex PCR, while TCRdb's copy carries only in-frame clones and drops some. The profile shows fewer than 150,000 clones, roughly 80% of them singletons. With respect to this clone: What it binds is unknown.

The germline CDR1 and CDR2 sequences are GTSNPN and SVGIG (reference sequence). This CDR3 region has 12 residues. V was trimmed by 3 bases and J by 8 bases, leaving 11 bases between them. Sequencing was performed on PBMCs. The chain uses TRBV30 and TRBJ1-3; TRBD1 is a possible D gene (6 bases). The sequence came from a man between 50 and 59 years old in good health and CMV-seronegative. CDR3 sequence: CAWRGRGHTIYF. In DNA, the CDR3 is TGTGCCTGGAGGGGCAGGGGTCACACCATATATTTT.